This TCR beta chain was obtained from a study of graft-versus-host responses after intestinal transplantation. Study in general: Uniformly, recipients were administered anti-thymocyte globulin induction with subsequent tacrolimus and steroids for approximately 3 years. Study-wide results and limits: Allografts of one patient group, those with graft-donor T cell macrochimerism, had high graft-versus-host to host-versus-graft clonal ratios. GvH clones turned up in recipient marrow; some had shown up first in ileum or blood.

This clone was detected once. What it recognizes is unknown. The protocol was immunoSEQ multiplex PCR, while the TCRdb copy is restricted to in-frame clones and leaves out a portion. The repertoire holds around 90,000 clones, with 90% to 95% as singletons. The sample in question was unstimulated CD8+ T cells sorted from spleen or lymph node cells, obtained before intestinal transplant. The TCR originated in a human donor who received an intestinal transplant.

CDR3 DNA: TGCAGTGCTAGACAGCAAGAGACCCAGTACTTC. Protein: CSARQQETQYF. The chain employs TRBV20-1 and TRBJ2-5; D remains unclear. Germline V gene lookup returns CDR1 DFQATT and CDR2 SNEGSKA (reference sequence). V was cut by 2 bases and J by 2 bases, with 3 bases left in between. CDR3 length equals 11 residues.